The entry below gives a single T cell receptor (beta chain) sequence along with its context. Its antigen is unknown. Spiked synthetic TCR analogs estimated absolute template abundance per PCR. Some clones are missing from TCRdb's copy, which holds only in-frame ones; the method was immunoSEQ multiplex PCR. The sample records tens of thousands of clones, 70% to 90% being singletons. The sample originates from a study of PD-L1 blockade in urothelial cancer. Study-wide context: Administration of atezolizumab to patients began around 2014, at 1,200 mg intravenously every 3 weeks. Study results and limitations: Pretreatment clonality of the blood TCR repertoire below the median was predictive of superior survival.

The specimen was PBMCs, collected around atezolizumab (anti-PD-L1) treatment. The source of this sequence is a man between 45 and 60 years old with urothelial cancer.

CDR3 protein: CASRNTGGSQPQHF. CDR3 nucleotides: TGTGCCAGCAGGAACACAGGGGGGAGTCAGCCCCAGCATTTT. This chain joins TRBV28 and TRBJ1-5; 8 nucleotides align to TRBD1. CDR1 is MDHEN and CDR2 is SYDVKM in the germline V gene. Trimming cost V 6 bases and J 6 bases; bases outside gene matches: 7. The CDR3 loop spans 14 amino acids.